This T cell receptor (beta chain) was sequenced for a study of shared clonotypes between healthy human individuals. Subsets obtained from CD4+ cells comprised CD45RA+ naive and CD45RA-negative memory cells. General study results and limits: Researchers found naive subsets generally carried larger estimated richness than memory subsets.

With 4 bases clipped from V and 6 bases from J, the junction kept 8 bases outside the gene matches. The CDR3 runs to 14 residues. Germline CDR1 MNHNS, CDR2 SASEGT. It was roughly 210 ng DNA, approximately 30,000 T cell genomes, that sorted-subset replicate PCRs used. Generated by immunoSEQ multiplex PCR, the TCRdb table keeps only in-frame clones and is missing some. This sample has 2 million to 2.5 million clones, with 80% to 95% found just once. As concerns this clone: Antigen unknown.

The sequence came from a man aged 18 to 35 in good health. Some clones in this sample may be carry-over from other donors' samples. The material sequenced was naive CD4+ T cells from PBMCs. Noted subset: CD45RA+ positively selected. The rearrangement uses TRBV6-1 and TRBJ2-7, with TRBD2 matching 8 bases. CDR3 amino acids: CASSARGLAPEQYF. The CDR3 DNA sequence: TGTGCCAGCAGTGCCCGAGGACTAGCTCCCGAGCAGTACTTC.